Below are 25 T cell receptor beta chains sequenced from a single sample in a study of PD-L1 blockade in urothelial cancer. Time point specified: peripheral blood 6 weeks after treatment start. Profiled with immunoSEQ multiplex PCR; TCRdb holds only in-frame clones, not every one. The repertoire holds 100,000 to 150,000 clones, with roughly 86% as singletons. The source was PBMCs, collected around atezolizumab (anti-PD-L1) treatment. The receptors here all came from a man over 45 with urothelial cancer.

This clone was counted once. The DNA for the CDR3 is TGTGCCAGCTCACCAAAGCGGGAGGTCGGAGATACGCAGTATTTT. This gives the protein CASSPKREVGDTQYF. V is TRBV18 and J is TRBJ2-3; 9 nucleotides agree with TRBD2. CDR1 is KGHSH, CDR2 LQKENI, per germline. The J segment lost 5 bases and the V segment lost 2 bases, leaving 5 bases of the junction unmatched. CDR3 length equals 15 residues.

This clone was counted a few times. This CDR3 reads CASSISGGPGELFF. The CDR3 bases are TGTGCCAGTAGTATCTCGGGGGGCCCCGGGGAGCTGTTTTTT. The chain employs TRBV19 and TRBJ2-2; TRBD2 is a possible D gene (7 bases). This CDR3 contains 14 residues. V was cut by 3 bases and J by 6 bases, with 11 bases left in between. Germline V gene data show CDR1 as LNHDA and CDR2 as SQIVND (reference sequence).

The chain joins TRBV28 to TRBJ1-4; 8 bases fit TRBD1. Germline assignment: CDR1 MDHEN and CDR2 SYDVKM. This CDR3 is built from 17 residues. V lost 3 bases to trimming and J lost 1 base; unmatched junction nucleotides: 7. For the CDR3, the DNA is TGTGCCAGCAGTTTTAGGACAGGGATAGTAACTAATGAAAAACTGTTTTTT. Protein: CASSFRTGIVTNEKLFF.

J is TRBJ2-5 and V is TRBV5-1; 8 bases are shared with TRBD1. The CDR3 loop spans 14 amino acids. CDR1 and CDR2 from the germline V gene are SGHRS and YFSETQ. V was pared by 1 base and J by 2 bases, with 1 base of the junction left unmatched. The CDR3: CASSLRTGQETQYF. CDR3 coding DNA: TGCGCCAGCAGCTTGAGGACAGGGCAAGAGACCCAGTACTTC.

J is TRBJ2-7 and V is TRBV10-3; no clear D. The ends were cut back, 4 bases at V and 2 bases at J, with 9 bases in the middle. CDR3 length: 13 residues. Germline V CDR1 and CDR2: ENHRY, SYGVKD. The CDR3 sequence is CAISVRGTYEQYF. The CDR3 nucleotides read TGTGCCATCAGTGTCCGAGGCACCTACGAGCAGTACTTC.

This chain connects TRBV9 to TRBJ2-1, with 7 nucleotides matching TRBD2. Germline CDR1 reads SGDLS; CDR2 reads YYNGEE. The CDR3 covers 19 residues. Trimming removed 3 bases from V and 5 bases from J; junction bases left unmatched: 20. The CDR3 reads CASSADQYPGLRKDNEQFF. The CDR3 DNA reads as TGTGCCAGCAGCGCCGACCAATACCCGGGACTACGAAAGGACAATGAGCAGTTCTTC.

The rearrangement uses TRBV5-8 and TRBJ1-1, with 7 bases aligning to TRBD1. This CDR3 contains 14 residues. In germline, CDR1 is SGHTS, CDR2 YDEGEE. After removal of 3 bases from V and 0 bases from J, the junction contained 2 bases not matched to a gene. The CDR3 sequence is CASSWDSLNTEAFF. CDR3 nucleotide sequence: TGTGCCAGCAGCTGGGACAGCTTGAACACTGAAGCTTTCTTT. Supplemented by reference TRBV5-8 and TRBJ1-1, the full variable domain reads EAGVTQSPTHLIKTRGQQATLRCSPISGHTSVYWYQQALGLGLQFLLWYDEGEERNRGNFPPRFSGRQFPNYSSELNVNALELEDSALYLCASSWDSLNTEAFFGQGTRLTVV.

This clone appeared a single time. The CDR3 is CASSPRVRDEQYF. The CDR3 DNA sequence: TGTGCCAGCTCGCCCCGGGTCAGAGACGAGCAGTACTTC. This chain uses TRBV18 with TRBJ2-7, with D hard to call. This CDR3 is built from 13 residues. Germline-derived CDR1 and CDR2 are KGHSH and LQKENI. Trimming removed 6 bases from V and 5 bases from J, with 14 bases in between.

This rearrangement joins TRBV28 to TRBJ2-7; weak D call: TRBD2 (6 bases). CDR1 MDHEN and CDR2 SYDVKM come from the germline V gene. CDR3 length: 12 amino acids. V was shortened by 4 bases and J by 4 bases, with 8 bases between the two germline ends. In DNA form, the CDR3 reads TGTGCCAGCAGTTCCGGGACTTACGAGCAGTACTTC. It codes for CASSSGTYEQYF.

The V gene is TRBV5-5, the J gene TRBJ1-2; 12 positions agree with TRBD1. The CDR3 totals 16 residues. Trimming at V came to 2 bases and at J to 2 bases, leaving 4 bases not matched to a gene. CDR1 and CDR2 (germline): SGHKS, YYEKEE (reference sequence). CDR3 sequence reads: CASSFGTGGRNYGYTF. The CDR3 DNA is TGTGCCAGCAGCTTTGGGACAGGGGGCCGAAACTATGGCTACACCTTC.

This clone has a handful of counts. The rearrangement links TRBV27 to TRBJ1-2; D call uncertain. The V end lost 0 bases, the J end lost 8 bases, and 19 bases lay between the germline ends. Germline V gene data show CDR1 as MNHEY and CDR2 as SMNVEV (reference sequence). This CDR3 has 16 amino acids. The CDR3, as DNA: TGTGCCAGCAGTTTATCTTGGAGGGTAAGCAGAAGAGGCTACACCTTC. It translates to CASSLSWRVSRRGYTF.

The CDR3 is CASSTVRRHEQFF. DNA for the CDR3: TGTGCCAGCAGCACCGTGAGGCGGCATGAGCAGTTCTTC. The V call is TRBV6-5, the J call TRBJ2-1; no clear D. CDR1 and CDR2 (germline): MNHEY, SVGAGI. The germline V and J ends were trimmed by 6 bases and 8 bases, with 14 bases remaining between them. The CDR3 consists of 13 residues.

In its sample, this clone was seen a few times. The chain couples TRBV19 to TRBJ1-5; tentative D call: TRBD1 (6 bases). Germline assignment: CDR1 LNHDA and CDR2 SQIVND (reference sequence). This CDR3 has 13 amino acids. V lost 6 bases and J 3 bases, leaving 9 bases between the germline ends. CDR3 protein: CASRTGPNQPQHF. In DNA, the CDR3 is TGTGCCAGTAGAACAGGGCCCAATCAGCCCCAGCATTTT.

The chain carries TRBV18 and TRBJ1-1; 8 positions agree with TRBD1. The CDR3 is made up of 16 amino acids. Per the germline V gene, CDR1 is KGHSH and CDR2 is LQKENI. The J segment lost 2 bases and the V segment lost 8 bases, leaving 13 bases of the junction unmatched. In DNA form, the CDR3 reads TGTGCCAGCGTTAGATCAGGGGGCGGAAGAAACACTGAAGCTTTCTTT. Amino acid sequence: CASVRSGGGRNTEAFF.

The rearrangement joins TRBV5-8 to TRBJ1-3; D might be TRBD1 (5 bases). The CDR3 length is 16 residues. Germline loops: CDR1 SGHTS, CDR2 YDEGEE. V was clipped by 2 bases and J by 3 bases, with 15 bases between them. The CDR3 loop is CASSFRTRDFGNTIYF. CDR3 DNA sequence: TGTGCCAGCAGCTTCCGCACACGGGACTTTGGAAACACCATATATTTT.

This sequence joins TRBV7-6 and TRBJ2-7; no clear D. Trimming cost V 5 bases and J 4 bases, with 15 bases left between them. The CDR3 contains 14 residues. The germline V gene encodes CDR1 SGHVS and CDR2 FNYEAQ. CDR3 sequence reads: CASSPTTYGYEQYF. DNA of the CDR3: TGTGCCAGCAGCCCTACTACGTACGGTTACGAGCAGTACTTC.

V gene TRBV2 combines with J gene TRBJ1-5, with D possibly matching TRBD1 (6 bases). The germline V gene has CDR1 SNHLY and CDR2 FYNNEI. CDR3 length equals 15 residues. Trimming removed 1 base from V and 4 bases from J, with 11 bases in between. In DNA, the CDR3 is TGTGCCAGCAGTGAAGAGGGGGGGGGTAATCAGCCCCAGCATTTT. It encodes CASSEEGGGNQPQHF.

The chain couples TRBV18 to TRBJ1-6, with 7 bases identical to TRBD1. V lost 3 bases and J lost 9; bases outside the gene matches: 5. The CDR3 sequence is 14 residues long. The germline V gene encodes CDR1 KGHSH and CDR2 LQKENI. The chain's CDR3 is CASSPGQTSSPLHF. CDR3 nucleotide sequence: TGTGCCAGCTCACCGGGACAGACTAGTTCACCCCTCCACTTT.

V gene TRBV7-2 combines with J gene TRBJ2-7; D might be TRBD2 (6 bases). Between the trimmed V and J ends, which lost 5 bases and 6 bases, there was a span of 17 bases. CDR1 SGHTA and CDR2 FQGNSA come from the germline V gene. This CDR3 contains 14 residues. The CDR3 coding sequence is TGTGCCAGCAGCCTGGGGCGCGGGAAGAGCGAGCAGTACTTC. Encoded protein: CASSLGRGKSEQYF. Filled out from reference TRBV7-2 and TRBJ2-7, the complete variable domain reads GAGVSQSPSNKVTEKGKDVELRCDPISGHTALYWYRQSLGQGLEFLIYFQGNSAPDKSGLPSDRFSAERTGGSVSTLTIQRTQQEDSAVYLCASSLGRGKSEQYFGPGTRLTVT.

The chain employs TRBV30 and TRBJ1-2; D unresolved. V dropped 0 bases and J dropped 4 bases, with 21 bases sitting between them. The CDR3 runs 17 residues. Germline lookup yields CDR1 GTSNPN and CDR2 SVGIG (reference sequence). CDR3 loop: CAWSVYRPGSASYGYTF. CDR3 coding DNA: TGTGCCTGGAGTGTATACCGGCCGGGAAGCGCTAGCTATGGCTACACCTTC.

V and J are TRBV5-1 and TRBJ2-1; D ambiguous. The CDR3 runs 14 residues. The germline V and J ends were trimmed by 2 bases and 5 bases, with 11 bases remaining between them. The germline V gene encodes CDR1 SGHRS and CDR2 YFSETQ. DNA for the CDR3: TGCGCCAGCAGCTTAGTAGTGTCTAACAATGAGCAGTTCTTC. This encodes CASSLVVSNNEQFF.

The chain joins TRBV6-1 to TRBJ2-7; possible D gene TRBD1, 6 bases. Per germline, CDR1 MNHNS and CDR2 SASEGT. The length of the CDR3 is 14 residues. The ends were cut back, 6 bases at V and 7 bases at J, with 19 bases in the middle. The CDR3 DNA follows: TGTGCCAGCAGACGACAGGAGTCCGTGGTGGAGCAGTACTTC. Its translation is CASRRQESVVEQYF.

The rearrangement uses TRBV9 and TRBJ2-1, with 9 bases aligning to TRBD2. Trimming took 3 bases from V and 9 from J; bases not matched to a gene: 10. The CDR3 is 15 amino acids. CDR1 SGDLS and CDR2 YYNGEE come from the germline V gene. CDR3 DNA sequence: TGTGCCAGCAGCGAGGGATGGGGACTAGCAGCTGAGCAGTTCTTC. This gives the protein CASSEGWGLAAEQFF.

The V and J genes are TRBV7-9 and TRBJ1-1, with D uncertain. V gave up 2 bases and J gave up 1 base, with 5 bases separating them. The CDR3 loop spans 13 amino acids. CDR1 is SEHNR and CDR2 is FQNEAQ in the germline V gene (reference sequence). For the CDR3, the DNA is TGTGCCAGCAGCTTAACTCCGAACACTGAAGCTTTCTTT. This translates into CASSLTPNTEAFF.

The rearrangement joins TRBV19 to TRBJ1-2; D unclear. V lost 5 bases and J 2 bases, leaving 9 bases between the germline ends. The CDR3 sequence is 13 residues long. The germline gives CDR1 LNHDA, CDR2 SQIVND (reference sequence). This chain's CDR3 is CASSLTLNYGYTF. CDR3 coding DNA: TGTGCCAGTAGTTTGACTTTAAACTATGGCTACACCTTC.